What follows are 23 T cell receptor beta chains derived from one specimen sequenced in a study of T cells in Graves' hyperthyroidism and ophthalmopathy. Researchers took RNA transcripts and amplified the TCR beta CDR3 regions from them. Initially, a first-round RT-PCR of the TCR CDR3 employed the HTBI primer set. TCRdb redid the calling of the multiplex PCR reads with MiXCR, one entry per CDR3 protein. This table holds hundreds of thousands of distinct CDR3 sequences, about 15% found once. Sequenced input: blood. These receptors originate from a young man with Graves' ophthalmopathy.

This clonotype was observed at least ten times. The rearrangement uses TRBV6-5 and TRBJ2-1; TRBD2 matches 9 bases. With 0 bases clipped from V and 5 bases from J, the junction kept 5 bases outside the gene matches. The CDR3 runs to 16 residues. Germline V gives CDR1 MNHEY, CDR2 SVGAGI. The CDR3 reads CASSYSATSGHNEQFF. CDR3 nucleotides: TGTGCCAGCAGTTACTCAGCGACTAGCGGACACAATGAGCAGTTCTTC.

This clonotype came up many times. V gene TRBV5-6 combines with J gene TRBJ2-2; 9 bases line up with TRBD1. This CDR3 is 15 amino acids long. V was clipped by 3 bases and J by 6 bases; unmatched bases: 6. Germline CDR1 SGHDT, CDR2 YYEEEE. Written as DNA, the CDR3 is TGTGCCAGCAGCTCTGGGGACAGGGTAGCCGGGGAGCTGTTTTTT. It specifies CASSSGDRVAGELFF.

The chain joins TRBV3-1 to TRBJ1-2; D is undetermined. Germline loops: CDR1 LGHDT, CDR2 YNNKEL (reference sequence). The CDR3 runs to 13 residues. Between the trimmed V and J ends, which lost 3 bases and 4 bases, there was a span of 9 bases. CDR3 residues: CASSQEVPYGYTF. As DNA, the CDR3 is TGTGCCAGCAGCCAGGAAGTCCCCTATGGCTACACCTTC.

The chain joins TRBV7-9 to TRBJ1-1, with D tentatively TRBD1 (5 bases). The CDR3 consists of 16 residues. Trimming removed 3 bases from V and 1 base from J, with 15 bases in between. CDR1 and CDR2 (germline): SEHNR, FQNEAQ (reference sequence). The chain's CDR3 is CASSLGQGSANTEAFF. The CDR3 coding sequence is TGTGCCAGCAGCTTGGGGCAGGGTAGCGCGAACACTGAAGCTTTCTTT.

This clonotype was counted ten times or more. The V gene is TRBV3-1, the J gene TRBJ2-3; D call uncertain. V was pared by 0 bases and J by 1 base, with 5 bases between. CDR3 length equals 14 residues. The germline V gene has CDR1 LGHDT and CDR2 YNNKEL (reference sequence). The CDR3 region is CASSQDQRTDTQYF. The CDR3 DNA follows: TGTGCCAGCAGCCAAGATCAACGCACAGATACGCAGTATTTT.

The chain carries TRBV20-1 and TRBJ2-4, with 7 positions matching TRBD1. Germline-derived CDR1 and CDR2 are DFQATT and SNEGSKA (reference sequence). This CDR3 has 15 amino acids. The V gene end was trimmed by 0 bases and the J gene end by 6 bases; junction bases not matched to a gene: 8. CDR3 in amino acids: CSARDPGTVGNIQYF. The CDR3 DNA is TGCAGTGCTAGAGACCCCGGGACAGTTGGAAACATTCAGTACTTC.

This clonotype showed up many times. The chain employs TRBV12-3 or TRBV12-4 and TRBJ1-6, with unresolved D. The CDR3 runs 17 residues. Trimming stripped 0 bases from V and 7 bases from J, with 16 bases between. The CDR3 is CASSLAWAASLNSPLHF. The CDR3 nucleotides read TGTGCCAGCAGTTTAGCGTGGGCGGCCAGCCTAAATTCACCCCTCCACTTT.

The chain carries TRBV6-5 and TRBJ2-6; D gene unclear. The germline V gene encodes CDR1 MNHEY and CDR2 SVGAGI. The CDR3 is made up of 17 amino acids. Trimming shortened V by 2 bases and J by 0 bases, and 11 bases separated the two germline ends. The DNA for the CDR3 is TGTGCCAGCAGTTACCGCGTGGGAATCTCTGGGGCCAACGTCCTGACTTTC. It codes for CASSYRVGISGANVLTF.

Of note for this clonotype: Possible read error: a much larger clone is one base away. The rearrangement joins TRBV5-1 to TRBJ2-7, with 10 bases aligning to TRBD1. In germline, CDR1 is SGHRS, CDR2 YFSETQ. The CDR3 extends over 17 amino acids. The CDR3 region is CATSFDPGTGVYYEQYF. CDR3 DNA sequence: TGCGCCACCAGCTTCGATCCCGGGACAGGGGTGTACTACGAGCAGTACTTC.

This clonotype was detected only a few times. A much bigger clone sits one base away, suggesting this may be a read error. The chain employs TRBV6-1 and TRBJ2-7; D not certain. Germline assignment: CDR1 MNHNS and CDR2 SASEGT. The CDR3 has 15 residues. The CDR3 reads CASSTHGETIYEQCF. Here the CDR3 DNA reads TGTGCCAGCAGTACCCACGGAGAAACAATCTACGAGCAGTGCTTC.

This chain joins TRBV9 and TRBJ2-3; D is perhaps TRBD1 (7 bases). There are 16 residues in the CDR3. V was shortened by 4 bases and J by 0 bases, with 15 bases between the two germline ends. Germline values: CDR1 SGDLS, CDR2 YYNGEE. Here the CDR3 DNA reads TGTGCCAGCAGCAAGTCGACAGGGACTAGCACAGATACGCAGTATTTT. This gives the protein CASSKSTGTSTDTQYF.

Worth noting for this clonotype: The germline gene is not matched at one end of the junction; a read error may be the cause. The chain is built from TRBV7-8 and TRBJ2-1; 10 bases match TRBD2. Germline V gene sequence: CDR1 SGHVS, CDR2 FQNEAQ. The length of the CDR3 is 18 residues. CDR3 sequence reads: CASSQDPPSGGAKGEQFF. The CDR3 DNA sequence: TGCGCCAGCAGCCAAGATCCCCCGAGCGGGGGGGCCAAAGGTGAGCAGTTCTTC.

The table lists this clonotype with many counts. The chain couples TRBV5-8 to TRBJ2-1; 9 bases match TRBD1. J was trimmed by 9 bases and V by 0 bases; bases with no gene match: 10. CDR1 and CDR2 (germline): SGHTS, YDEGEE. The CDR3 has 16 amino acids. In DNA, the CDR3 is TGTGCCAGCAGCTTGGTGACAGGGGGATCGGGTTCTGAGCAGTTCTTC. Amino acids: CASSLVTGGSGSEQFF.

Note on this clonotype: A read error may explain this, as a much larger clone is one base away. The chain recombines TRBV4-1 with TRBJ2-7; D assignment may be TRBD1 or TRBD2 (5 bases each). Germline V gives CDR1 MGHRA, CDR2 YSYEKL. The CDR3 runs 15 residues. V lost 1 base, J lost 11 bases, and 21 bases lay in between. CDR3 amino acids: CASSQAKDNRGEKYF. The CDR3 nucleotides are TGCGCCAGCAGCCAAGCCAAGGACAATCGGGGAGAGAAGTACTTC.

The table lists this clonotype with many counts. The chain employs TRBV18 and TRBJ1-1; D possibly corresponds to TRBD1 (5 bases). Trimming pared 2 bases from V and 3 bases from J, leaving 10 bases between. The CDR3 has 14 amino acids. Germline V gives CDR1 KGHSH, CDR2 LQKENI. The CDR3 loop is CASSPRGEDTEAFF. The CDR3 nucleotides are TGTGCCAGCTCACCAAGAGGGGAGGACACTGAAGCTTTCTTT.

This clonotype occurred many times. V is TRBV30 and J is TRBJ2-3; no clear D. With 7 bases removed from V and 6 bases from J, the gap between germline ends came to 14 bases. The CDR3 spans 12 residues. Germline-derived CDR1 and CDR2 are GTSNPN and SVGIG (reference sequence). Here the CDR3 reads CAFGPSADTQYF. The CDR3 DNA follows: TGTGCCTTCGGGCCGAGCGCTGATACGCAGTATTTT.

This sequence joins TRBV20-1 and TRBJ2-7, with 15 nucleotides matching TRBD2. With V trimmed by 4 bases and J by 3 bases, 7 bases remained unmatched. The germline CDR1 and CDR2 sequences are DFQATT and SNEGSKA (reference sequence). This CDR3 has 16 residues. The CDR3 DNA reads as TGCAGTGCTAACAGGATGGGACTAGCGGGAGGCTACGAGCAGTACTTC. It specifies CSANRMGLAGGYEQYF.

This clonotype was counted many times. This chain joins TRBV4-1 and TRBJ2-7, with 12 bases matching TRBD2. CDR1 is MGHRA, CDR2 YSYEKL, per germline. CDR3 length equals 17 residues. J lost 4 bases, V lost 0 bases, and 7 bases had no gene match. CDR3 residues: CASSQDSGLAGTYEQYF. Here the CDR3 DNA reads TGCGCCAGCAGCCAAGATAGCGGACTAGCGGGGACGTACGAGCAGTACTTC.

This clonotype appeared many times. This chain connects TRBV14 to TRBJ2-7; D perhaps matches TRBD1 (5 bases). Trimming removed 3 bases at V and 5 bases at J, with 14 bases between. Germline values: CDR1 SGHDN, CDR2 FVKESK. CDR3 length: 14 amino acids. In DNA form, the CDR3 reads TGTGCCAGCAGCCAGTGGCAGGGTGTCGACGAGCAGTACTTC. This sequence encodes CASSQWQGVDEQYF. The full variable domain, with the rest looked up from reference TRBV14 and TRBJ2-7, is EAGVTQFPSHSVIEKGQTVTLRCDPISGHDNLYWYRRVMGKEIKFLLHFVKESKQDESGMPNNRFLAERTGGTYSTLKVQPAELEDSGVYFCASSQWQGVDEQYFGPGTRLTVT.

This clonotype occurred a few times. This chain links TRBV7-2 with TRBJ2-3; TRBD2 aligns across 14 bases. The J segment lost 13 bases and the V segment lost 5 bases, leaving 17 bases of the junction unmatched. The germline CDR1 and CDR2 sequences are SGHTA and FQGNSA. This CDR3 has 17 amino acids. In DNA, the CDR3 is TGTGCCAGCAGCCTCGAGGGGAGGACTAGCGGGAGGTCCGGGGAGTATTTT. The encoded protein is CASSLEGRTSGRSGEYF.

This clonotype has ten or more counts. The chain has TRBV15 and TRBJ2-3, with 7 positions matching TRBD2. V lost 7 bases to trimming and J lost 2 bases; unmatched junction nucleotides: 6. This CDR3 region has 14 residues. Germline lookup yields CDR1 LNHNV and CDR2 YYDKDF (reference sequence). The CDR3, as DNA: TGTGCCACCACTAGCGGCCTTAACACAGATACGCAGTATTTT. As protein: CATTSGLNTDTQYF.

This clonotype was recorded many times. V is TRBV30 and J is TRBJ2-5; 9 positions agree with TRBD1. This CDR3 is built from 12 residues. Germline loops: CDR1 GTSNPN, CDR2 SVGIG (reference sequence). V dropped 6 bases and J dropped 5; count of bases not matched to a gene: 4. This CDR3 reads CACTGGSETQYF. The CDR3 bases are TGTGCCTGCACAGGGGGCAGTGAGACCCAGTACTTC. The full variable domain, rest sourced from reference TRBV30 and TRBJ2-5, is SQTIHQWPATLVQPVGSPLSLECTVEGTSNPNLYWYRQAAGRGLQLLFYSVGIGQISSEVPQNLSASRPQDRQFILSSKKLLLSDSGFYLCACTGGSETQYFGPGTRLLVL.

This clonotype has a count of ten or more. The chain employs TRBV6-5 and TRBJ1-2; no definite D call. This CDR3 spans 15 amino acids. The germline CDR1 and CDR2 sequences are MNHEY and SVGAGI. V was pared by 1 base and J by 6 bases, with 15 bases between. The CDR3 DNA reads TGTGCCAGCAGTTACTTCGCCAGCCCTTGGAATGGCTACACCTTC. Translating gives CASSYFASPWNGYTF.